These 21 T cell receptor beta chains were sequenced from one sample in a study of T cells after yellow fever vaccination (dated by TCRdb to the late 2010s). The treatment or condition label here, explained by the study, means: live attenuated yellow fever vaccine strain. Library creation used 5' RACE. The instrument given in TCRdb is Illumina HiSeq 2500. The raw public data were reprocessed by TCRdb itself: fastp quality trimming at Q25, MiXCR clonotype calling, in-frame beta chains only. Each entry is one CDR3 protein sequence, shown with its most common DNA and genes. Across this sample there are 500,000 to 650,000 distinct CDR3 sequences, with less than 20% seen only once. About 18% of the sample is in the top ten clones. The specimen comprised PBMCs, sampled 4 to 6 days after the first yellow fever vaccination. Receptors originate from a man between 18 and 29 years old who received the YFV17D yellow fever vaccine.

The chain couples TRBV5-6 to TRBJ2-5, with D tentatively TRBD2 (5 bases). The CDR3 consists of 12 residues. The V end lost 2 bases, the J end lost 10 bases, and 12 bases lay between the germline ends. Per germline, CDR1 SGHDT and CDR2 YYEEEE. CDR3 protein: CASSLPSGGQYF. The CDR3 DNA reads TGTGCCAGCAGCTTACCCTCCGGAGGCCAGTACTTC.

This chain joins TRBV7-6 and TRBJ1-1, with D perhaps matching TRBD1 (6 bases). The V and J ends lost 1 base and 7 bases respectively, with 10 bases between them. The CDR3 is 13 amino acids. Germline lookup yields CDR1 SGHVS and CDR2 FNYEAQ. The DNA of the CDR3 is TGTGCCAGCAGCTTAGGGACAGAACTTGAAGCTTTCTTT. Protein product: CASSLGTELEAFF.

This clonotype turned up a few times. The J gene is TRBJ1-1, the V gene TRBV20-1; 7 bases map to TRBD1. V was clipped by 3 bases and J by 0 bases; unmatched bases: 7. This CDR3 contains 15 residues. The V gene's germline CDR1 is DFQATT and CDR2 SNEGSKA (reference sequence). CDR3 sequence (DNA): TGCAGTGCTAGGTTGACAGGGAGATTGAACACTGAAGCTTTCTTT. Translation gives CSARLTGRLNTEAFF.

This clonotype came up a few times. This chain links TRBV28 with TRBJ2-3, with TRBD2 matching over 7 bases. Germline V gene data show CDR1 as MDHEN and CDR2 as SYDVKM. The junction had 6 bases not matched to a gene; V was cut back by 4 bases and J by 5 bases. The CDR3 extends over 14 amino acids. For the CDR3, the DNA is TGTGCCAGCAGTTCTGGGGGGGTGGGAGATACGCAGTATTTT. Translation gives CASSSGGVGDTQYF.

The J gene is TRBJ2-3, the V gene TRBV7-2, with D possibly TRBD2 on 6 matching bases. There are 13 residues in the CDR3. Germline V CDR1 and CDR2: SGHTA, FQGNSA. V was shortened by 3 bases and J by 6 bases, with 10 bases between the two germline ends. The DNA for the CDR3 is TGTGCCAGCAGCTTGGGACTTAAGGATACGCAGTATTTT. It translates to CASSLGLKDTQYF.

This clonotype was observed at least ten times. The chain uses TRBV20-1 and TRBJ2-4; D ambiguous. CDR1 is DFQATT, CDR2 SNEGSKA, per germline (reference sequence). The length of the CDR3 is 13 residues. V dropped 0 bases and J dropped 6 bases, with 9 bases sitting between them. CDR3 nucleotide sequence: TGCAGTGCTAGAGATCTGCCGCGAAACATTCAGTACTTC. It encodes CSARDLPRNIQYF.

The V and J genes are TRBV4-3 and TRBJ1-2; possible D gene TRBD1, 6 bases. Germline CDR1 LGHNA, CDR2 YSLEER. With 3 bases removed from V and 1 base from J, the gap between germline ends came to 21 bases. CDR3 length: 18 amino acids. CDR3 loop: CASSHAGHLRGGNYGYTF. The CDR3, as DNA: TGCGCCAGCAGCCACGCCGGCCACCTCAGGGGTGGTAACTATGGCTACACCTTC.

The chain combines TRBV12-3 or TRBV12-4 with TRBJ1-1, with D unresolved. Between the trimmed V and J ends, which lost 6 bases and 9 bases, there was a span of 11 bases. This CDR3 is built from 11 residues. The CDR3 nucleotides read TGTGCCAGCAGCCGACTTTTGAAAGCTTTCTTT. Encoded protein: CASSRLLKAFF.

The chain combines TRBV7-3 with TRBJ1-6, with D possibly TRBD1 on 5 matching bases. The CDR3 spans 14 residues. Trimming stripped 7 bases from V and 5 bases from J, with 12 bases between. Germline V gene data show CDR1 as SGHTA and CDR2 as FQGTGA. The CDR3 nucleotides are TGTGCCAGCACCGGGACTAGCGATAATTCACCCCTCCACTTT. Amino acid sequence: CASTGTSDNSPLHF.

This sequence joins TRBV20-1 and TRBJ2-5; 11 bases map to TRBD2. This CDR3 comprises 16 residues. The J segment lost 1 base and the V segment lost 0 bases, leaving 4 bases of the junction unmatched. Germline CDR1 and CDR2: DFQATT and SNEGSKA (reference sequence). The DNA for the CDR3 is TGCAGTGCTAGAGATACTAGCGGGGGTTCCCAAGAGACCCAGTACTTC. It yields the protein CSARDTSGGSQETQYF.

The table lists this clonotype with a few counts. V gene TRBV20-1 combines with J gene TRBJ2-3; 10 nucleotides agree with TRBD2. The CDR3 runs to 15 residues. J was trimmed by 7 bases and V by 6 bases; bases with no gene match: 13. CDR1 is DFQATT, CDR2 SNEGSKA, per germline (reference sequence). The CDR3 region has the DNA TGCAGTGCCAGACCCACTAGCGGGGTTTCCAATACGCAGTATTTT. Translation: CSARPTSGVSNTQYF.

This clonotype was seen a handful of times. V is TRBV15 and J is TRBJ1-6, with D perhaps matching TRBD1 (6 bases). CDR3 size: 16 residues. Germline V lookup: CDR1 LNHNV, CDR2 YYDKDF (reference sequence). Trimming shortened V by 3 bases and J by 3 bases, and 12 bases separated the two germline ends. The DNA for the CDR3 is TGTGCCACCAGCAGGGATGACAGGCTCTATAATTCACCCCTCCACTTT. Its translation is CATSRDDRLYNSPLHF. Complete variable domain (other parts from reference TRBV15 and TRBJ1-6): DAMVIQNPRYQVTQFGKPVTLSCSQTLNHNVMYWYQQKSSQAPKLLFHYYDKDFNNEADTPDNFQSRRPNTSFCFLDIRSPGLGDTAMYLCATSRDDRLYNSPLHFGNGTRLTVT.

The chain has TRBV5-4 and TRBJ2-1; 11 bases align to TRBD2. This CDR3 is built from 17 residues. V gave up 4 bases and J gave up 8 bases; unmatched junction bases: 14. CDR1 and CDR2 from the germline V gene are SGHNT and YYREEE (reference sequence). CDR3 sequence (DNA): TGTGCCAGCAGCCCCTCGGCTAGCGGGGGGTCACGGGATGAGCAGTTCTTC. This sequence encodes CASSPSASGGSRDEQFF.

The rearrangement uses TRBV7-3 and TRBJ1-1, with 8 positions matching TRBD1. The CDR3 is 15 amino acids. The junction had 7 bases not matched to a gene; V was cut back by 2 bases and J by 5 bases. CDR1 SGHTA and CDR2 FQGTGA come from the germline V gene. CDR3 protein: CASSLETGGYTEAFF. In DNA form, the CDR3 reads TGTGCCAGCAGCTTAGAAACAGGGGGTTATACTGAAGCTTTCTTT.

The gene calls are TRBV18 and TRBJ2-1; 9 positions agree with TRBD1. The CDR3 runs to 15 residues. V lost 5 bases and J lost 6; bases outside the gene matches: 8. Germline CDR1 KGHSH, CDR2 LQKENI. CDR3 amino acids: CASSTGGQGGNEQFF. Here the CDR3 DNA reads TGTGCCAGCTCAACGGGGGGACAGGGAGGCAATGAGCAGTTCTTC.

The chain joins TRBV7-9 to TRBJ2-3; unclear D gene. The CDR3 is 15 amino acids. The V gene's germline CDR1 is SEHNR and CDR2 FQNEAQ (reference sequence). V was shortened by 5 bases and J by 1 base, with 13 bases between the two germline ends. CDR3 bases: TGTGCCAGCAGCACCAATAGTCGGGGCACAGATACGCAGTATTTT. This codes for CASSTNSRGTDTQYF.

CDR3 sequence reads: CASSKGAESNQPQHF. The CDR3 nucleotides read TGTGCCAGCAGCAAAGGTGCGGAAAGCAATCAGCCCCAGCATTTT. The rearrangement uses TRBV21-1 and TRBJ1-5. TRBV21-1 is annotated as a pseudogene. This CDR3 region has 15 residues.

This clonotype appeared a few times. The chain links TRBV11-1 to TRBJ2-7, with 10 positions matching TRBD1. Germline V gives CDR1 SGHAT, CDR2 FQDESV (reference sequence). V lost 2 bases and J lost 5; bases outside the gene matches: 15. CDR3 length: 18 residues. The CDR3 here is CASSLQTDRDRGFHEQYF. For the CDR3, the DNA is TGTGCCAGCAGCTTACAGACCGACCGGGACAGGGGTTTTCACGAGCAGTACTTC.

Note on this clonotype: A junction end diverges from the germline sequence, so it may reflect a read error. The gene calls are TRBV25-1 and TRBJ2-7, with TRBD2 identical over 10 bases. Germline V gene sequence: CDR1 MGHDK, CDR2 SYGVNS. CDR3 length equals 16 residues. The DNA of the CDR3 is TGTGCCATCAGTGTCGCGGGGCTAGCGGGGGCCTACGAGCAGTACTTC. Translation gives CAISVAGLAGAYEQYF.

This clonotype was seen many times. The rearrangement uses TRBV4-3 and TRBJ1-5; D is uncertain. Between the trimmed V and J ends, which lost 1 base and 4 bases, there was a span of 5 bases. The CDR3 is 13 amino acids. The V gene's germline CDR1 is LGHNA and CDR2 YSLEER. CDR3 nucleotides: TGCGCCAGCAGCCAAGCTCCGAATCAGCCCCAGCATTTT. Residues: CASSQAPNQPQHF.

V is TRBV3-1 and J is TRBJ2-4; weak D call: TRBD2 (7 bases). Trimming shortened V by 0 bases and J by 9 bases, and 21 bases separated the two germline ends. Germline V gives CDR1 LGHDT, CDR2 YNNKEL (reference sequence). CDR3 size: 17 residues. Here the CDR3 reads CASSQEVAGARGGIQYF. Written as DNA, the CDR3 is TGTGCCAGCAGCCAAGAGGTCGCGGGGGCTCGGGGAGGCATTCAGTACTTC.